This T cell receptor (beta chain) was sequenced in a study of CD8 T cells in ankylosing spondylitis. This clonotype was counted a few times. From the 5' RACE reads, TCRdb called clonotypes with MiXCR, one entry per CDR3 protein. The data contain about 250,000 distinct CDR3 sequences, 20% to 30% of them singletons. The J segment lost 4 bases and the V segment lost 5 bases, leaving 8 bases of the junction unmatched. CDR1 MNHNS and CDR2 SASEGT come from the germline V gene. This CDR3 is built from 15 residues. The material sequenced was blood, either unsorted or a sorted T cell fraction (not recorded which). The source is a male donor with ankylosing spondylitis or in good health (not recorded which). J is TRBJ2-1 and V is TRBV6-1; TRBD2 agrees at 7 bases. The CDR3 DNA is TGTGCCAGCAGTCGCCAGCGGGGAGCGTACAATGAGCAGTTCTTC. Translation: CASSRQRGAYNEQFF.